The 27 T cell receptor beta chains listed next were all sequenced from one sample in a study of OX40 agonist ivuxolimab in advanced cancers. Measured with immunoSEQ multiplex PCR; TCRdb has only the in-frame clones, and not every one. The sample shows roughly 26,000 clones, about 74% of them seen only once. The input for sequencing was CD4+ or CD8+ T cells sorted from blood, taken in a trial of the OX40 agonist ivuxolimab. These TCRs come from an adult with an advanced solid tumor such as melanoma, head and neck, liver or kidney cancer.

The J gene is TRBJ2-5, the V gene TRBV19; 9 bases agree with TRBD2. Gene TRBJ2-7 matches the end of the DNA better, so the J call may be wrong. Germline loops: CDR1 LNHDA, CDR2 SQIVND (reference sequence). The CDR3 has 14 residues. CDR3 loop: CASTQTSGSYEQYF. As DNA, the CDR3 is TGTGCCAGTACTCAGACTAGCGGCTCCTACGAGCAGTACTTC.

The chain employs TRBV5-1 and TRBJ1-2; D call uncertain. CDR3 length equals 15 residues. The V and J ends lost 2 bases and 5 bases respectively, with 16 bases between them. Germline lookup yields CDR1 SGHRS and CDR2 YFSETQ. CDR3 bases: TGCGCCAGCAGCTTTGACGGAGAGAAAATTTATGGCTACACCTTC. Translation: CASSFDGEKIYGYTF.

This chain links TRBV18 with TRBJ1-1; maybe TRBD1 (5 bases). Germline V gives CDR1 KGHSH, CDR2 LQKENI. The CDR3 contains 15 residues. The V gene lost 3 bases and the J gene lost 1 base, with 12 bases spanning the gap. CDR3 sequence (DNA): TGTGCCAGCTCACCCCTGCTGGGGACGAACACTGAAGCTTTCTTT. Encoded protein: CASSPLLGTNTEAFF. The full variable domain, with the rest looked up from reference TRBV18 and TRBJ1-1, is NAGVMQNPRHLVRRRGQEARLRCSPMKGHSHVYWYRQLPEEGLKFMVYLQKENIIDESGMPKERFSAEFPKEGPSILRIQQVVRGDSAAYFCASSPLLGTNTEAFFGQGTRLTVV.

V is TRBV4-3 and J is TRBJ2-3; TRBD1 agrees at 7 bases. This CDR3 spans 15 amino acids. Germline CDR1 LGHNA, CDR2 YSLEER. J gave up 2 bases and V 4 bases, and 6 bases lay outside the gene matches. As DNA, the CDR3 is TGCGCCAGCAGCCCCAGACAGGGTTTCACAGATACGCAGTATTTT. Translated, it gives CASSPRQGFTDTQYF.

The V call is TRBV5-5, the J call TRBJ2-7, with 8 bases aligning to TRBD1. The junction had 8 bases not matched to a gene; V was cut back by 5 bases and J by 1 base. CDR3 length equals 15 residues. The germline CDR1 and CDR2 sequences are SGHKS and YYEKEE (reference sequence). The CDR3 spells CASRVGQDLSYEQYF. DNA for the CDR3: TGTGCCAGCAGGGTGGGACAGGATCTATCCTACGAGCAGTACTTC.

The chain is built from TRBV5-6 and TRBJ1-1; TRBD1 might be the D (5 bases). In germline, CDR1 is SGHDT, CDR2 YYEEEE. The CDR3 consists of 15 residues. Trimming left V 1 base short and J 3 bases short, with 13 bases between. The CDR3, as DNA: TGTGCCAGCAGCTTGCGTCTGGGGCACTACACTGAAGCTTTCTTT. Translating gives CASSLRLGHYTEAFF.

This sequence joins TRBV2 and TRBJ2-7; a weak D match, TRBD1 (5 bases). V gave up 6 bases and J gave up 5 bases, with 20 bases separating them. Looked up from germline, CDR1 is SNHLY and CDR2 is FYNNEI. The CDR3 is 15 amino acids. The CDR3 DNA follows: TGTGCCAGCAGCAAAGGACAACCAACAGGTGACGAGCAGTACTTC. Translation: CASSKGQPTGDEQYF.

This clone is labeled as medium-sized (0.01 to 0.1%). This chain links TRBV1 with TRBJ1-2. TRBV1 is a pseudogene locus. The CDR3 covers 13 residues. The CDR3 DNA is TGCACCAGCAGCCAAGATCGAGGATATGGCTACACCTTC. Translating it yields CTSSQDRGYGYTF.

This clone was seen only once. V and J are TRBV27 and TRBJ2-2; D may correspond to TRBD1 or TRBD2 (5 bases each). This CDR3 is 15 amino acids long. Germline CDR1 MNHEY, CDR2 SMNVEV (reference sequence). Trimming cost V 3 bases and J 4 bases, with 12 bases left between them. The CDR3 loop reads CASSFQGPVTGELFF. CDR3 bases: TGTGCCAGCAGTTTTCAGGGACCAGTCACCGGGGAGCTGTTTTTT.

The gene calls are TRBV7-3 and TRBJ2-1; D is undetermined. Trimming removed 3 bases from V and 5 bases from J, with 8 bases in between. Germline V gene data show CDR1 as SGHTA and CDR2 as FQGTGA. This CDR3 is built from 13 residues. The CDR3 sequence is CASSLNYHNEQFF. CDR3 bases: TGTGCCAGCAGCTTGAACTACCACAATGAGCAGTTCTTC.

The CDR3: CASSHTSGASSNEQFF. CDR3 coding DNA: TGTGCCAGCAGCCACACTAGCGGGGCATCGTCCAATGAGCAGTTCTTC. The gene calls are TRBV7-9 and TRBJ2-1, with 10 bases matching TRBD2. The trim removed 5 bases at V and 6 bases at J, leaving 10 bases unmatched. The CDR3 is 16 residues long. Germline assignment: CDR1 SEHNR and CDR2 FQNEAQ (reference sequence).

DNA for the CDR3: TGTGCCACCAGCAGCCCGACTAGCGGGGGAGGAGAGACCCAGTACTTC. This sequence encodes CATSSPTSGGGETQYF. The chain uses TRBV15 and TRBJ2-5; 12 bases align to TRBD2. J was trimmed by 4 bases and V by 3 bases; bases with no gene match: 6. The CDR3 spans 16 residues. The germline gives CDR1 LNHNV, CDR2 YYDKDF (reference sequence). Full variable domain (outside the CDR3, taken from reference TRBV15 and TRBJ2-5): DAMVIQNPRYQVTQFGKPVTLSCSQTLNHNVMYWYQQKSSQAPKLLFHYYDKDFNNEADTPDNFQSRRPNTSFCFLDIRSPGLGDTAMYLCATSSPTSGGGETQYFGPGTRLLVL.

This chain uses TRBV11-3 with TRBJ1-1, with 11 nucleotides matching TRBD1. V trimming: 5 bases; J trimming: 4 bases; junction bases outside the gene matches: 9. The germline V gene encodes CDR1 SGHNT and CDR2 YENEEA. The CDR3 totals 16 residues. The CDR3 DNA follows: TGTGCCAGCAGCCCCGGACAGGGGGCTAGGGTCACTGAAGCTTTCTTT. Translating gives CASSPGQGARVTEAFF.

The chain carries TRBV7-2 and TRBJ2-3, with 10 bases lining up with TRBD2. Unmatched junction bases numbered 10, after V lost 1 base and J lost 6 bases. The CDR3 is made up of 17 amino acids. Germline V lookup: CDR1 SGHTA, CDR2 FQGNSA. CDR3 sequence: CASSLGSSGGPQDTQYF. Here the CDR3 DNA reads TGTGCCAGCAGCTTAGGTTCTAGCGGGGGCCCACAGGATACGCAGTATTTT.

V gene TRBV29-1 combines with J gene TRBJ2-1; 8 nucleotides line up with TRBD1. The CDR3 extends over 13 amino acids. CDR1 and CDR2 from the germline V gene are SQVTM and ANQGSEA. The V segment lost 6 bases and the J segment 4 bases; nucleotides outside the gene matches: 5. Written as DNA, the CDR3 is TGCAGCGTGGTCAGGGGGCAGTACAATGAGCAGTTCTTC. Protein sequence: CSVVRGQYNEQFF.

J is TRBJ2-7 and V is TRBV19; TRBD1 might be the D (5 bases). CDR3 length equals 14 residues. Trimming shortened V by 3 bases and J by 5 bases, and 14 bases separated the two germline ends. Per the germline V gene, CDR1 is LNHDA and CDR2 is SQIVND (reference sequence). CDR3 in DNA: TGTGCCAGTAGTATCAGCAGGGTGACAAACGAGCAGTACTTC. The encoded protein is CASSISRVTNEQYF.

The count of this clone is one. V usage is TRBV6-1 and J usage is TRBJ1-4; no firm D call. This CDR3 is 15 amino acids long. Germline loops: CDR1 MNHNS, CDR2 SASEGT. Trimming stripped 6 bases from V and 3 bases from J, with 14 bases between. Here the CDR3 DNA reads TGTGCCAGCAGGAAGGGAGGCAGCGCTAATGAAAAACTGTTTTTT. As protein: CASRKGGSANEKLFF.

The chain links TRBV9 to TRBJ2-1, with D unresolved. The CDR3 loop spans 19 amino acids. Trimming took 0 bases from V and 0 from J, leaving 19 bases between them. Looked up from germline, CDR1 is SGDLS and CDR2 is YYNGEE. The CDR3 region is CASSVGWVGQPSSYNEQFF. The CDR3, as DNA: TGTGCCAGCAGCGTAGGATGGGTCGGGCAGCCGAGCTCCTACAATGAGCAGTTCTTC.

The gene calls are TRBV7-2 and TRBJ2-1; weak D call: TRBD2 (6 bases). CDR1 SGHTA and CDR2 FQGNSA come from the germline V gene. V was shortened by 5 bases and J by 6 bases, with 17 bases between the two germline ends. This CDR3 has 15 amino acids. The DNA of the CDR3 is TGTGCCAGCAGCCCTCACCGGGACTCGGGCAATGAGCAGTTCTTC. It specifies CASSPHRDSGNEQFF.

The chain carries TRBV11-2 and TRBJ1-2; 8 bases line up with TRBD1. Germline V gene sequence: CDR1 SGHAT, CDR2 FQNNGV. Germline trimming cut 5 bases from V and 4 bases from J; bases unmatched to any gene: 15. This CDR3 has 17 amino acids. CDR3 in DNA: TGTGCCAGCAGCACCGGACAGGGTAGGGTGTATCGCTATGGCTACACCTTC. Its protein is CASSTGQGRVYRYGYTF.

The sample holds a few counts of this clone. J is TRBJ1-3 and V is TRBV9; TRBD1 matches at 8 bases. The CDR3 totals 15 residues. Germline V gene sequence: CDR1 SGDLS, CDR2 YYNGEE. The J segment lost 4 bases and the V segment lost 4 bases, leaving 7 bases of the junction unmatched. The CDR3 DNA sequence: TGTGCCAGCAGCACCCAGGGGGCGGAGGGAAACACCATATATTTT. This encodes CASSTQGAEGNTIYF.

DNA of the CDR3: TGTGCCAGCAGCTTAGGCGGACAGGGGGCGCGAAGCACAGATACGCAGTATTTT. It translates to CASSLGGQGARSTDTQYF. The rearrangement links TRBV11-3 to TRBJ2-3; 11 bases fit TRBD1. This CDR3 comprises 18 residues. Germline V gene lookup returns CDR1 SGHNT and CDR2 YENEEA. V dropped 1 base and J dropped 0; count of bases not matched to a gene: 6. Full variable domain (missing parts from reference TRBV11-3 and TRBJ2-3): EAGVVQSPRYKIIEKKQPVAFWCNPISGHNTLYWYLQNLGQGPELLIRYENEEAVDDSQLPKDRFSAERLKGVDSTLKIQPAELGDSAVYLCASSLGGQGARSTDTQYFGPGTRLTVL.

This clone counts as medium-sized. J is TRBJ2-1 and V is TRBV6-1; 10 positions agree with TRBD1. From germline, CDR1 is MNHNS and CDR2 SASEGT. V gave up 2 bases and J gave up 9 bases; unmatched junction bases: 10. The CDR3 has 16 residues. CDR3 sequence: CASSEKGQGTRSEQFF. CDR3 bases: TGTGCCAGCAGTGAAAAGGGACAGGGGACGCGCAGTGAGCAGTTCTTC.

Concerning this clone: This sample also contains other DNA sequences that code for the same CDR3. The CDR3 region has the DNA TGTGCCAGTAGATCCCAGGGGGCGCAGAGCCAGCCCCAGCATTTT. It codes for CASRSQGAQSQPQHF. The V gene is TRBV19, the J gene TRBJ1-5; 8 bases map to TRBD1. Germline V gene data show CDR1 as LNHDA and CDR2 as SQIVND (reference sequence). CDR3 size: 15 residues. The ends lost 6 bases at V and 7 bases at J; junction bases unmatched: 11.

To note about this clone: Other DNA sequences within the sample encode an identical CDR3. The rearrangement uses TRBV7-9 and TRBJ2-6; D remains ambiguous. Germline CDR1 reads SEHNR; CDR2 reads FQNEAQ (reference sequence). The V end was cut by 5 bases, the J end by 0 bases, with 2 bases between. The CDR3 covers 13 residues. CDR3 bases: TGTGCCAGCAGCACCTCTGGGGCCAACGTCCTGACTTTC. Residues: CASSTSGANVLTF.

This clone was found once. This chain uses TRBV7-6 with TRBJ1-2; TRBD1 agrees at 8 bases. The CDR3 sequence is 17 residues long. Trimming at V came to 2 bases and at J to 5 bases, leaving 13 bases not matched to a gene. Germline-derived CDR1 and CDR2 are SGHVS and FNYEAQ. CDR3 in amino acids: CASSLSPPGTGEYGYTF. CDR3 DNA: TGTGCCAGCAGCTTAAGCCCCCCCGGGACAGGAGAATATGGCTACACCTTC.

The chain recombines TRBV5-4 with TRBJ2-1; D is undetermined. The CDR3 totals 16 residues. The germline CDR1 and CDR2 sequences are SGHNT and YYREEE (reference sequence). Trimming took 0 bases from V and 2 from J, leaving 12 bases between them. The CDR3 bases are TGTGCCAGCAGCTTGGATTTTGGCCTAGCCTACAATGAGCAGTTCTTC. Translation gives CASSLDFGLAYNEQFF.